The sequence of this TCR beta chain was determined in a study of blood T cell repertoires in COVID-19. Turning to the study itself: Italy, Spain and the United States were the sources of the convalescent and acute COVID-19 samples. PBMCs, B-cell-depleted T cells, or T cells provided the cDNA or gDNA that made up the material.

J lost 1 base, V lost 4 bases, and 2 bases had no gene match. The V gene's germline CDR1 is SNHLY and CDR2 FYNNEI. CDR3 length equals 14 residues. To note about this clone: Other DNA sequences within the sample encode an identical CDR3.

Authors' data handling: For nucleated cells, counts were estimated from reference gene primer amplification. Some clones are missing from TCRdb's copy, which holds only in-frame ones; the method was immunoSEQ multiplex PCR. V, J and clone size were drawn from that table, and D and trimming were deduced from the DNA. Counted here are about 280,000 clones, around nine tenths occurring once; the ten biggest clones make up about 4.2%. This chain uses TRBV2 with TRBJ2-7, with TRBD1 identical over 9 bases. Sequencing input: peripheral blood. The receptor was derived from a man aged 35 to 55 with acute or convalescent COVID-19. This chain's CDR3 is CASSGGQGSYEQYF. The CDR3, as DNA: TGTGCCAGCAGTGGCGGACAGGGGTCCTACGAGCAGTACTTC.